The 10 T cell receptor beta chains reported below all come from one sample, sequenced in a study of shared clonotypes between healthy human individuals. Method: immunoSEQ multiplex PCR; TCRdb's copy keeps in-frame clones and lacks some. The sample holds roughly 2.5 million clones, approximately 94% seen once. Sequencing input: naive CD4+ T cells sorted from blood. The subset: CD45RA+ positively selected. These receptors originate from a young man in good health.

The chain uses TRBV7-2 and TRBJ2-7, with D possibly being TRBD1 (5 bases). The V and J ends lost 0 bases and 6 bases respectively, with 9 bases between them. Per germline, CDR1 SGHTA and CDR2 FQGNSA. CDR3 length equals 13 residues. The CDR3 nucleotides are TGTGCCAGCAGCTTAGCGGGGCTAATCGAGCAGTACTTC. Translated: CASSLAGLIEQYF.

The V gene is TRBV6-4, the J gene TRBJ2-1; TRBD2 matches at 14 bases. After removal of 5 bases from V and 9 bases from J, the junction contained 6 bases not matched to a gene. This CDR3 contains 15 residues. The germline gives CDR1 MRHNA, CDR2 SNTAGT. In DNA form, the CDR3 reads TGTGCCAGCAGTTCGGGACTAGCGGGGGAGGGTGAGCAGTTCTTC. Encoded protein: CASSSGLAGEGEQFF.

With regard to this clone: The same CDR3 arises from other DNA sequences in this sample as well. V gene TRBV20-1 combines with J gene TRBJ2-1, with D uncertain. V was shortened by 5 bases and J by 5 bases, with 4 bases between the two germline ends. The CDR3 is 10 amino acids. Germline V lookup: CDR1 DFQATT, CDR2 SNEGSKA (reference sequence). The CDR3 sequence: CSAYNNEQFF. In nucleotides, the CDR3 is TGCAGTGCTTATAACAATGAGCAGTTCTTC.

As regards this clone: Other DNA sequences in the same sample also yield this CDR3. This sequence joins TRBV6-5 and TRBJ1-5, with TRBD1 as a possible D gene (5 bases). Looked up from germline, CDR1 is MNHEY and CDR2 is SVGAGI. CDR3 length equals 15 residues. V was cut by 5 bases and J by 2 bases, with 13 bases left in between. CDR3 in amino acids: CASSPGSRGNQPQHF. CDR3 DNA sequence: TGTGCCAGCAGTCCCGGGAGCAGGGGCAATCAGCCCCAGCATTTT.

J is TRBJ2-3 and V is TRBV13; 8 nucleotides agree with TRBD2. Germline V gives CDR1 PRHDT, CDR2 FYEKMQ (reference sequence). CDR3 length equals 16 residues. Trimming at V came to 5 bases and at J to 7 bases, leaving 14 bases not matched to a gene. This CDR3 is CASSPPSGSRSNTQYF. The CDR3 bases are TGTGCCAGCAGCCCTCCCAGCGGGAGTAGGTCCAATACGCAGTATTTT.

The V call is TRBV11-3, the J call TRBJ2-3; D perhaps matches TRBD2 (5 bases). This CDR3 contains 16 residues. Between the trimmed V and J ends, which lost 1 base and 5 bases, there was a span of 16 bases. CDR1 is SGHNT, CDR2 YENEEA, per germline. CDR3: CASSLGGWERKDTQYF. CDR3 DNA sequence: TGTGCCAGCAGCTTAGGAGGGTGGGAGCGGAAAGATACGCAGTATTTT.

CDR3 region: CASSLMGVSGNTIYF. CDR3 DNA sequence: TGTGCCAGCAGCTTAATGGGGGTCTCTGGAAACACCATATATTTT. The chain links TRBV7-6 to TRBJ1-3; maybe TRBD1 (5 bases). Germline loops: CDR1 SGHVS, CDR2 FNYEAQ. Trimming removed 2 bases from V and 0 bases from J, with 8 bases in between. This CDR3 has 15 amino acids.

The chain has TRBV5-6 and TRBJ1-2, with D uncertain. The germline V and J ends were trimmed by 0 bases and 0 bases, with 9 bases remaining between them. Germline V gives CDR1 SGHDT, CDR2 YYEEEE. The CDR3 runs 15 residues. This CDR3 is CASSLVLVANYGYTF. The DNA for the CDR3 is TGTGCCAGCAGCTTGGTTCTGGTGGCTAACTATGGCTACACCTTC.

This rearrangement joins TRBV7-2 to TRBJ2-5; TRBD2 is a possible D gene (5 bases). The CDR3 is made up of 17 amino acids. V was pared by 4 bases and J by 2 bases, with 20 bases between. In germline, CDR1 is SGHTA, CDR2 FQGNSA. The CDR3 sequence is CASSSSGGSSSQETQYF. CDR3 nucleotides: TGTGCCAGCAGCTCCTCCGGTGGGTCTAGCAGTCAAGAGACCCAGTACTTC.

The gene calls are TRBV4-1 and TRBJ2-1, with TRBD2 matching 11 bases. J lost 7 bases, V lost 5 bases, and 10 bases had no gene match. This CDR3 region has 16 residues. Germline V gives CDR1 MGHRA, CDR2 YSYEKL. The CDR3 sequence: CASSSWLRTSGNEQFF. The CDR3 DNA reads TGCGCCAGCAGCTCCTGGTTAAGGACTAGCGGGAATGAGCAGTTCTTC.